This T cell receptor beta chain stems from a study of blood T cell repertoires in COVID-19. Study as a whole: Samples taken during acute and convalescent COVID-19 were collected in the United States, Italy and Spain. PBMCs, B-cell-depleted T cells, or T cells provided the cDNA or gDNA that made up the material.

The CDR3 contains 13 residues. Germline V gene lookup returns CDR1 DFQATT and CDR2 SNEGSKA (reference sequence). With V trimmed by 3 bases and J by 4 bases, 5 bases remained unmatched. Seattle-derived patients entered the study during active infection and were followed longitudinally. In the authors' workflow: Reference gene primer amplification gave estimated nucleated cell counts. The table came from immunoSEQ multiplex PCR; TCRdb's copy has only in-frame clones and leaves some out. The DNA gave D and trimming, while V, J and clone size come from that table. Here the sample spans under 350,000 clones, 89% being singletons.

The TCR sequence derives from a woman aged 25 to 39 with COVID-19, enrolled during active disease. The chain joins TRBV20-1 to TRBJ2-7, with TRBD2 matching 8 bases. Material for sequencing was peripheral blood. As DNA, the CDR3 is TGCAGTGCTAGTTCGGGGGGGCCTTACGAGCAGTACGTC. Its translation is CSASSGGPYEQYV.